This T cell receptor beta chain derives from a study of T cells in Graves' hyperthyroidism and ophthalmopathy. Not enrolled were patients with uncontrolled infection, other autoimmune disease, pregnancy or lactation. PBMCs were collected from a roughly 10 ml volume of fresh peripheral blood. This clonotype was counted between two and nine times. This CDR3 comprises 10 residues. Trimming left V 3 bases short and J 9 bases short, with 3 bases between. Researchers took RNA transcripts and amplified the TCR beta CDR3 regions from them. An initial round of RT-PCR targeting the TCR CDR3 relied on the HTBI primer set. TCRdb used MiXCR to reprocess the multiplex PCR reads, holding one entry per CDR3 protein. This table holds 600,000 to 650,000 distinct CDR3 sequences, 15% to 20% found once.

J is TRBJ2-1 and V is TRBV12-3 or TRBV12-4, with D unclear. The TCR originated in a woman aged 25 to 45 with Graves' hyperthyroidism. Sequenced input: blood. The CDR3 DNA follows: TGTGCCAGCAGTTTCGCTGAGCAGTTCTTC. Its protein is CASSFAEQFF.